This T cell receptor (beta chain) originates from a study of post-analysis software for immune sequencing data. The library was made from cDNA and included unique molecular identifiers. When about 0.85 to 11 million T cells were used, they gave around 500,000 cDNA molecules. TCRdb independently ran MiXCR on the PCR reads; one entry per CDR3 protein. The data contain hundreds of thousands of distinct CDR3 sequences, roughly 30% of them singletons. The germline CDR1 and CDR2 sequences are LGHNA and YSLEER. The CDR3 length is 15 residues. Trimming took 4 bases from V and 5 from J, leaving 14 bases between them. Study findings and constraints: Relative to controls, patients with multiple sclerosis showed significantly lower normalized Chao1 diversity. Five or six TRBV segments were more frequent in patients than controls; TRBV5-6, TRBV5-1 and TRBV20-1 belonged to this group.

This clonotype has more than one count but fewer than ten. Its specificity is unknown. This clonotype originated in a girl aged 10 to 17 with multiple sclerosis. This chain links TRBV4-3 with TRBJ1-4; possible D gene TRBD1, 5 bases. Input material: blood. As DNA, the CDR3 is TGCGCCAGCAGCCCCTCCGACAGAAGCAATGAAAAACTGTTTTTT. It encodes CASSPSDRSNEKLFF.